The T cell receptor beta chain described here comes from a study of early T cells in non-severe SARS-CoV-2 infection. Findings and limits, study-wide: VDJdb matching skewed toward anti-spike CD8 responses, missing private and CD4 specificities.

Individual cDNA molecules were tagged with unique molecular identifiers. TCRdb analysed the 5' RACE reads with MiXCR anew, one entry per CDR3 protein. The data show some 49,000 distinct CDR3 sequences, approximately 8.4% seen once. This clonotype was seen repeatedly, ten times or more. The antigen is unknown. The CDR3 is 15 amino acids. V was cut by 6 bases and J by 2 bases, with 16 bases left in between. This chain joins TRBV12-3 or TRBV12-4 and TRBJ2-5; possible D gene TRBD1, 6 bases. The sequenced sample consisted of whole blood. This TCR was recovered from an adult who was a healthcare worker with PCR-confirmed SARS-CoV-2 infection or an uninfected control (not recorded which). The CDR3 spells CASSQGRLPQETQYF. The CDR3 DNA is TGTGCCAGCAGCCAGGGGCGACTACCACAAGAGACCCAGTACTTC.